Shown below are 26 T cell receptor beta chains from a single sample sequenced in a study of CD8 T cells in ankylosing spondylitis. From the 5' RACE reads, TCRdb called clonotypes with MiXCR, one entry per CDR3 protein. The sample holds under 200,000 distinct CDR3 sequences; about an eighth are singletons and the top ten take approximately 10%. The sample taken for sequencing was blood, either unsorted or a sorted T cell fraction (not recorded which). The source of these receptors is a female donor with ankylosing spondylitis or in good health (not recorded which).

This clonotype was counted a few times. V usage is TRBV20-1 and J usage is TRBJ2-7; weak D call: TRBD2 (6 bases). The CDR3 extends over 11 amino acids. Germline V gene data show CDR1 as DFQATT and CDR2 as SNEGSKA (reference sequence). V lost 2 bases and J 10 bases, leaving 12 bases between the germline ends. Written as DNA, the CDR3 is TGCAGTGCTAGATTGGGGGGAGTTCAGTACTTC. Protein sequence: CSARLGGVQYF.

In its sample, this clonotype was seen many times. This rearrangement joins TRBV13 to TRBJ1-1; D not resolved. The CDR3 loop spans 14 amino acids. Germline loops: CDR1 PRHDT, CDR2 FYEKMQ (reference sequence). Trimming removed 1 base at V and 1 base at J, with 7 bases between. The CDR3 loop reads CASSLEGKNTEAFF. The DNA for the CDR3 is TGTGCCAGCAGCTTAGAGGGCAAGAACACTGAAGCTTTCTTT.

This clonotype was seen repeatedly, ten times or more. This chain links TRBV4-1 with TRBJ2-1, with D uncertain. CDR3 length: 15 residues. V was shortened by 0 bases and J by 6 bases, with 12 bases between the two germline ends. Germline assignment: CDR1 MGHRA and CDR2 YSYEKL. CDR3 sequence reads: CASSQDFAVRNEQFF. DNA for the CDR3: TGCGCCAGCAGCCAAGATTTCGCTGTCCGCAATGAGCAGTTCTTC.

On this clonotype: One base away lies a much larger clone, so this may be a sequencing read error. The chain employs TRBV5-1 and TRBJ2-3; D might be TRBD2 (5 bases). This CDR3 comprises 15 residues. Germline V lookup: CDR1 SGHRS, CDR2 YFSETQ. The CDR3 DNA reads TGCGCCAGCATCTTGGCGGGCGGTATCACAGATACGCAGTATTTT. Translation gives CASILAGGITDTQYF. The full variable domain, rest sourced from reference TRBV5-1 and TRBJ2-3, is KAGVTQTPRYLIKTRGQQVTLSCSPISGHRSVSWYQQTPGQGLQFLFEYFSETQRNKGNFPGRFSGRQFSNSRSEMNVSTLELGDSALYLCASILAGGITDTQYFGPGTRLTVL.

The chain has TRBV5-1 and TRBJ1-4; 7 nucleotides match TRBD1. V gave up 4 bases and J gave up 0 bases; unmatched junction bases: 3. Per germline, CDR1 SGHRS and CDR2 YFSETQ. The CDR3 contains 15 residues. In DNA form, the CDR3 reads TGCGCCAGCAGCATGGGACAGTCAACTAATGAAAAACTGTTTTTT. Translating it yields CASSMGQSTNEKLFF.

This clonotype appeared many times. The chain combines TRBV20-1 with TRBJ1-2; unclear D gene. The germline gives CDR1 DFQATT, CDR2 SNEGSKA (reference sequence). Trimming removed 6 bases at V and 6 bases at J, with 23 bases between. This CDR3 spans 15 amino acids. For the CDR3, the DNA is TGCAGTGCGGACTTGAAAATGGAGGGTGATCATGGCTACACCTTC. Amino acids: CSADLKMEGDHGYTF.

This clonotype was detected a few times. The rearrangement uses TRBV7-3 and TRBJ2-1, with 9 positions matching TRBD2. After removal of 0 bases from V and 7 bases from J, the junction contained 4 bases not matched to a gene. This CDR3 contains 15 residues. Germline V CDR1 and CDR2: SGHTA, FQGTGA. The CDR3 sequence: CASSLTAGGPNEQFF. The CDR3 region has the DNA TGTGCCAGCAGCTTAACGGCGGGAGGGCCGAATGAGCAGTTCTTC.

This clonotype appeared a single time. The chain links TRBV12-3 or TRBV12-4 to TRBJ1-6, with 7 nucleotides matching TRBD1. Trimming at V came to 3 bases and at J to 11 bases, leaving 10 bases not matched to a gene. This CDR3 has 15 amino acids. The CDR3 coding sequence is TGTGCCAGCAGTTTTGCGACAGGGAGTGGTCCACCCCTCCACTTT. It codes for CASSFATGSGPPLHF.

This clonotype was seen ten or more times. CDR3 bases: TGCAGTGCTAGTCTAGCAGTCGGATCCTACGAGCAGTACTTC. Translated: CSASLAVGSYEQYF. The genes are TRBV20-1 and TRBJ2-7; a weak D match, TRBD2 (5 bases). Germline V gene data show CDR1 as DFQATT and CDR2 as SNEGSKA (reference sequence). CDR3 length: 14 residues. V was clipped by 3 bases and J by 1 base, with 13 bases between them.

Only a few counts were recorded for this clonotype. V usage is TRBV15 and J usage is TRBJ2-2; no reliable D call. Germline CDR1 reads LNHNV; CDR2 reads YYDKDF (reference sequence). The V gene lost 1 base and the J gene lost 7 bases, with 7 bases spanning the gap. The CDR3 consists of 13 residues. CDR3: CATSRVPRGELFF. The DNA of the CDR3 is TGTGCCACCAGCAGAGTCCCGCGCGGGGAGCTGTTTTTT.

This clonotype has ten or more counts. This sequence joins TRBV20-1 and TRBJ2-1; TRBD2 agrees at 9 bases. The CDR3 covers 15 residues. CDR1 is DFQATT, CDR2 SNEGSKA, per germline (reference sequence). The junction had 6 bases not matched to a gene; V was cut back by 2 bases and J by 4 bases. DNA for the CDR3: TGCAGTGCTAGATTGTTAGCGGGAGCATACAATGAGCAGTTCTTC. Residues: CSARLLAGAYNEQFF.

This clonotype came up many times. The chain links TRBV21-1 to TRBJ1-5; TRBD1 is the table's D call and was not checked against the DNA. TRBV21-1 counts as a pseudogene. This CDR3 comprises 17 residues. The CDR3 DNA follows: TGTGCCAGCAGCAAATCCCAGCCAGGGTATAGCAATCAGCCCCAGCATTTT. Amino acid sequence: CASSKSQPGYSNQPQHF.

This clonotype has at least ten counts. The J gene is TRBJ2-2, the V gene TRBV2, with 10 bases that match TRBD1. The CDR3 runs 15 residues. After removal of 4 bases from V and 4 bases from J, the junction contained 3 bases not matched to a gene. CDR1 and CDR2 from the germline V gene are SNHLY and FYNNEI. The CDR3: CASSATGGRTGELFF. In nucleotides, the CDR3 is TGTGCCAGCAGTGCGACAGGGGGCCGCACCGGGGAGCTGTTTTTT.

In this sample, this clonotype turned up many times. The rearrangement joins TRBV3-1 to TRBJ2-5; possibly TRBD1 or TRBD2 for D (5 bases each). Per germline, CDR1 LGHDT and CDR2 YNNKEL (reference sequence). The CDR3 is 12 amino acids. Trimming removed 3 bases at V and 9 bases at J, with 11 bases between. The CDR3 region has the DNA TGTGCCAGCAGCCATGGGGGAAAACCCCAGTACTTC. Translating it yields CASSHGGKPQYF.

The chain combines TRBV7-2 with TRBJ2-5; 10 bases align to TRBD2. This CDR3 comprises 16 residues. V shed 1 base and J 6 bases; nucleotides not matched to a gene: 8. Looked up from germline, CDR1 is SGHTA and CDR2 is FQGNSA. CDR3 region: CASSLVSGRGPQTQYF. The DNA of the CDR3 is TGTGCCAGCAGCTTAGTCAGCGGGAGGGGCCCCCAGACCCAGTACTTC.

In its sample, this clonotype was seen many times. The V call is TRBV12-3 or TRBV12-4, the J call TRBJ2-2, with D unclear. V was pared by 2 bases and J by 5 bases, with 6 bases between. This CDR3 is 13 amino acids long. The CDR3 sequence is CASSLLATGELFF. In DNA form, the CDR3 reads TGTGCCAGCAGTTTATTAGCTACCGGGGAGCTGTTTTTT.

This clonotype was observed a handful of times. The V call is TRBV7-2, the J call TRBJ2-7, with TRBD2 matching over 12 bases. The CDR3 sequence is 15 residues long. Germline trimming cut 5 bases from V and 5 bases from J; bases unmatched to any gene: 7. CDR1 is SGHTA and CDR2 is FQGNSA in the germline V gene. CDR3 region: CASSLPGLAGDEQYF. In DNA form, the CDR3 reads TGTGCCAGCAGCCTCCCGGGACTAGCGGGCGACGAGCAGTACTTC.

This clonotype was seen many times. CDR3 DNA: TGTGCCAGCAGTTTCGGCCTCGTCCCCCTCCACTTT. Translating it yields CASSFGLVPLHF. The chain has TRBV12-3 or TRBV12-4 and TRBJ1-6, with D unresolved. The CDR3 length is 12 residues. Trimming stripped 3 bases from V and 13 bases from J, with 10 bases between.

As to this clonotype: One base away lies a much larger clone, so this may be a sequencing read error. CDR3 in amino acids: CASSVSHYKQYF. In nucleotides, the CDR3 is TGTGCCAGCAGCGTCAGCCACTACAAGCAGTACTTC. V usage is TRBV7-2 and J usage is TRBJ2-7; D uncertain. The CDR3 length is 12 residues. Per germline, CDR1 SGHTA and CDR2 FQGNSA. The full variable domain, rest sourced from reference TRBV7-2 and TRBJ2-7, is GAGVSQSPSNKVTEKGKDVELRCDPISGHTALYWYRQSLGQGLEFLIYFQGNSAPDKSGLPSDRFSAERTGGSVSTLTIQRTQQEDSAVYLCASSVSHYKQYFGPGTRLTVT.

This clonotype was detected many times. The chain couples TRBV21-1 to TRBJ2-7; the tabulated D call, TRBD1, remains unverified against the DNA. TRBV21-1 is marked as a pseudogene. The CDR3 is 15 residues long. Here the CDR3 DNA reads TGTGCCAGCAGCTTAAGAGGACAGAATTCCTACGAGCAGTACTTC. Translating it yields CASSLRGQNSYEQYF.

This chain connects TRBV5-8 to TRBJ1-2; D call uncertain. V was trimmed by 2 bases and J by 2 bases, leaving 7 bases between them. Germline CDR1 is SGHTS and CDR2 is YDEGEE. The CDR3 covers 13 residues. CDR3 in DNA: TGTGCCAGCAGCTTATCTCAGAACTATGGCTACACCTTC. Amino acid sequence: CASSLSQNYGYTF.

In its sample, this clonotype was seen many times. This chain links TRBV29-1 with TRBJ1-1; D is undetermined. The CDR3 has 13 residues. Germline assignment: CDR1 SQVTM and CDR2 ANQGSEA. Deletions cut 7 bases from V and 1 base from J, with 13 bases between. CDR3 in amino acids: CSAPVGANTEAFF. The CDR3 DNA reads TGCAGCGCCCCCGTCGGAGCGAACACTGAAGCTTTCTTT.

The rearrangement uses TRBV7-2 and TRBJ2-7; no clear D gene. V dropped 4 bases and J dropped 3 bases, with 10 bases sitting between them. This CDR3 region has 13 residues. Per germline, CDR1 SGHTA and CDR2 FQGNSA. The CDR3 DNA sequence: TGTGCCAGCAGCTCCCTGGGTGTCTACGAGCAGTACTTC. Its protein product is CASSSLGVYEQYF.

This clonotype occurred many times. The chain has TRBV29-1 and TRBJ1-3; a possible D gene is TRBD1 (6 bases). The CDR3 contains 16 residues. From germline, CDR1 is SQVTM and CDR2 ANQGSEA. V was trimmed by 6 bases and J by 0 bases, leaving 18 bases between them. DNA for the CDR3: TGCAGCGTCGCTGAGGGGGGCAGCTCCTCTGGAAACACCATATATTTT. This codes for CSVAEGGSSSGNTIYF.

This clonotype was found many times. The chain joins TRBV12-3 or TRBV12-4 to TRBJ2-1; 12 nucleotides match TRBD2. This CDR3 region has 18 residues. Trimming took 4 bases from V and 0 from J; bases not matched to a gene: 7. Here the CDR3 reads CASSSSGRALSSYNEQFF. The CDR3 DNA sequence: TGTGCCAGCAGTTCTAGCGGGAGGGCCTTGAGCTCCTACAATGAGCAGTTCTTC.

V gene TRBV7-2 combines with J gene TRBJ1-5; TRBD1 matches 9 bases. CDR3 size: 12 residues. Germline trimming cut 5 bases from V and 12 bases from J; bases unmatched to any gene: 5. Germline V lookup: CDR1 SGHTA, CDR2 FQGNSA. CDR3 sequence: CASSPGQGIQHF. As DNA, the CDR3 is TGTGCCAGCAGCCCGGGACAGGGTATCCAGCATTTT.